Listed below are T cell receptor beta chains from one sample, sequenced in a study of somatic mutations in cytotoxic T cells in rheumatoid arthritis. Measured with immunoSEQ multiplex PCR; TCRdb has only the in-frame clones, and not every one. The table lists about 29,000 clones, around 86% of them singletons. The sequenced sample was CD8+ T cells sorted from blood. These receptors were obtained from an adult with rheumatoid arthritis. The conserved cysteine and the conserved F or W are not part of the CDR3 here. Fields, in order: J gene, V gene, D gene, CDR3 protein. A D gene is named only where the DNA matches it firmly.

>TRBJ1-1|TRBV30|.
AWSALEGWTEAF
>TRBJ2-1|TRBV28|.
ASSLRWVYNEQF
>TRBJ2-7|TRBV11-2|TRBD2
ASSQAGFYREQY
>TRBJ2-7|TRBV19|.
ASVGLPYEQY
>TRBJ2-2|TRBV11-2|.
ASSRGAFADTGELF
>TRBJ2-1|TRBV10-3|.
ASSTGINEQF
>TRBJ2-7|TRBV7-9|.
ASSFGDYEQY
>TRBJ2-1|TRBV5-1|TRBD2
ASSLATSGAGDEQF
>.|TRBV2|.
ASSEKGFAYEQY
>TRBJ1-5|TRBV7-9|.
ASSLWDQPQH
>TRBJ2-7|TRBV27|.
ASSSSRTGTYEQY
>TRBJ2-2|TRBV9|.
ASRGTGTPNTGELF
>TRBJ1-2|TRBV6-6|.
ASSYWPGYGYT
>TRBJ2-7|TRBV10-3|TRBD1
AISEGQGNEQY
>TRBJ2-5|TRBV27|.
ASSSMGGPQETQY
>TRBJ1-6|TRBV28|.
ASSLRDNNNSPLH
>TRBJ1-4|TRBV7-6|.
ASSLGGSEEKLF
>TRBJ2-2|TRBV28|.
ASIMTWQGWTGELF
>TRBJ1-1|TRBV21-1|.
ASSHGAVEAF
>TRBJ2-2|TRBV2|.
ASSTIGELF
>TRBJ1-4|TRBV4-1|TRBD1
ASSQVLWGGQRNEKLF
>TRBJ1-5|TRBV28|.
ASSWGEGPLGPQH
>TRBJ2-5|TRBV7-9|.
ASSPSGTLETQY
>TRBJ2-7|TRBV5-1|.
ASSLVDLGGEQY
>TRBJ2-5|TRBV7-2|.
ASSLDGQQETQY
>TRBJ2-5|TRBV9|.
ASSGLLGETQY
>TRBJ1-6|TRBV5-1|TRBD1
ASSPGQGLDSPLH
>TRBJ1-4|TRBV28|.
ASSLSYAREKLF
>TRBJ2-2|TRBV2|.
ASSVAGASNTGELF
>TRBJ1-2|TRBV29-1|.
SVEYGYT
>TRBJ2-2|TRBV19|TRBD1
ASSLLYETGGTGELF
>TRBJ2-7|TRBV27|TRBD2
ASSFSGGLYEQY
>TRBJ2-7|TRBV4-1|.
ASSLGVRGGDEQY
>TRBJ1-3|TRBV27|.
ASSQDATGGNTIY
>TRBJ2-2|TRBV7-8|TRBD2
ASSLLLAGTGELF
>TRBJ2-3|TRBV10-1|.
ASSEGDTQY
>TRBJ1-5|TRBV28|.
ASSFNWHNQPQH
>TRBJ2-1|TRBV27|.
ASSLADWDGPLNEQF
>TRBJ2-3|TRBV25-1|.
ASSELASSTDTQY
>TRBJ1-4|TRBV4-1|TRBD1
ASSQDPGGDEKLF
>TRBJ2-1|TRBV2|TRBD2
ASSEGLAGNEQF
>TRBJ2-7|TRBV7-9|.
ASSPGDRPIGYEQY
>TRBJ2-1|TRBV9|.
ASQGTSYNEQF
>TRBJ2-7|TRBV27|.
ASLREGPRTEQY
>TRBJ2-5|TRBV4-3|.
ASMEFLGAQETQY
>TRBJ2-7|TRBV11-2|TRBD1
ASSMPGTDYEQY
>TRBJ2-4|TRBV2|.
ASRMTVENIQY
>TRBJ2-1|TRBV11-2|TRBD2
ASSSGTSGIDEQF
>TRBJ2-7|TRBV7-3|TRBD2
ASSPASGSLYEQY
>TRBJ2-3|TRBV7-3|.
ASSAEGAGGADTQY
>TRBJ1-5|TRBV30|.
ASSDKLISNQPQH
>TRBJ2-3|TRBV5-1|TRBD1
ASSLAGQGVPGTDTQY
>TRBJ1-1|TRBV4-1|.
ASSQSKSGITEAF
>TRBJ2-7|TRBV28|.
ASSSYTAEQY
>TRBJ2-2|TRBV5-1|TRBD1
ASSFTGTGITGELF
>TRBJ2-1|TRBV5-6|TRBD2
ASIPTSGGARDEQF
>TRBJ2-5|TRBV30|TRBD2
AWSPAREEETQY